The T cell receptor (beta chain) described here comes from a study of blood T cell repertoires in COVID-19. About the study: Sources were T cells, B-cell-depleted T cells, or PBMCs; the material itself was cDNA or gDNA.

Profiled with immunoSEQ multiplex PCR; TCRdb holds only in-frame clones, not every one. The table lists 380,000 or so clones, around 87% of them singletons, with roughly 1.4% in the top ten. The CDR3 runs to 19 residues. The rearrangement joins TRBV21-1 to TRBJ2-6; TRBD2 is the table's D call, not checked against the DNA. TRBV21-1 is shown as a pseudogene. Sequencing used PBMCs or T cells enriched from blood (not recorded which). The sequence was collected from a young man who had recovered from COVID-19. The CDR3 DNA reads TGTGCCAGCAGCCCGCCGGGGGGTACCTACTATTCTGGGGCCAACGTCCTGACTTTC. Protein product: CASSPPGGTYYSGANVLTF.